These T cell receptor beta chains were read from a single sample in a study of vaccination and CD4 T cells after COVID-19. These receptors have no known antigen. Using its own MiXCR run on the PCR reads, TCRdb lists one record per CDR3 protein. This sample carries 9,500 to 10,000 distinct CDR3 sequences, around 37% of them seen once, and the ten largest clones take about a sixth. Material for sequencing was CD4+ T cells from blood, cultured in vitro. The receptor source for this set is a human donor who had recovered from COVID-19. CDR3s include the opening cysteine and the closing phenylalanine or tryptophan. Fields, in order: D gene, clone size, J gene, V gene, CDR3 DNA, CDR3 protein. The D gene is left open where the match is weak. Only some rows state a clone size, as once, few, many or a class for expanded clones.

>TRBD2|few|TRBJ2-5|TRBV20-1
TGCAGTGCTAGGGTCCTAGCGGGGGGGTGGGAGACCCAGTACTTC
CSARVLAGGWETQYF
>TRBD1|.|TRBJ2-4|TRBV5-4
TGTGCCAGCAGCGCCGGGACAGGGGGAATATTAGCCAAAAACATTCAGTACTTC
CASSAGTGGILAKNIQYF
>.|.|TRBJ2-1|TRBV2
TGTGCCAGCAGTGCCAGGGGTCATGAGCAGTTCTTC
CASSARGHEQFF
>.|.|TRBJ1-3|TRBV12-3/TRBV12-4
TGTGCCAGCAGTTTACTTGGGGCCTCTGGAAACACCATATATTTT
CASSLLGASGNTIYF
>.|.|TRBJ2-2|TRBV9
TGTGCCAGCAGCGTAGCTGGAGGTTCCGGGGAGCTGTTTTTT
CASSVAGGSGELFF
>.|once|TRBJ2-1|TRBV7-2
TGTGCCAGCAGCTTAGAGGGGTTACCTTACAATGAGCAGTTCTTC
CASSLEGLPYNEQFF
>.|.|TRBJ1-2|TRBV5-6
TGTGCCAGCAGCTTGGCCGGTGGCTACACCTTC
CASSLAGGYTF
>.|.|TRBJ2-2|TRBV7-2
TGTGCCAGCAGAGTTGCCGGGGAGCTGTTTTTT
CASRVAGELFF
>.|few|TRBJ2-1|TRBV7-9
TGTGCCAGCAGCTTAGGGGCGAGCGGGCCTTGGTCCTTC
CASSLGASGPWSF
>.|few|TRBJ2-7|TRBV20-1
TGCAGTGCTAGAGTGGGCCATTCCTACGAGCAGTACTTC
CSARVGHSYEQYF
>.|.|TRBJ2-3|TRBV10-3
TGTGCCATCAGTGCCCAATTGGACACAGATACGCAGTATTTT
CAISAQLDTDTQYF
>.|few|TRBJ2-7|TRBV6-1
TGTGCCAGCAGACGCACAGGAGGAAATTACGAGCAGTACTTC
CASRRTGGNYEQYF
>TRBD1|few|TRBJ1-2|TRBV19
TGTGCCAGTAGTATATCGGGGACAGGGGCCTCTAACTATGGCTACACCTTC
CASSISGTGASNYGYTF
>.|.|TRBJ2-7|TRBV7-2
TGTGCCAGCAGCAAGCGAGCTACGGTCTACGAGCAGTACTTC
CASSKRATVYEQYF
>.|once|TRBJ1-5|TRBV12-5
TGTGCTAGTGGTTTGGTAGGAGGCAGTCTAACGGCCCAGCATTTT
CASGLVGGSLTAQHF
>TRBD1|few|TRBJ1-1|TRBV11-3
TGTGCCAGCAGCTTGGGACAGATGAACACTGAAGCTTTCTTT
CASSLGQMNTEAFF
>TRBD1|.|TRBJ1-2|TRBV7-2
TGTGCCAGCAGCCCCCGAAGGGGGCAGGGCTATGGCTACACCTTC
CASSPRRGQGYGYTF
>.|few|TRBJ1-2|TRBV7-9
TGTGCCAGCAGCTTTTCTCGGGCAAAGTCTAACTATGGCTACACCTTC
CASSFSRAKSNYGYTF
>.|few|TRBJ2-1|TRBV20-1
TGCAGTGCTAGAGATTACAATGAGCAGTTCTTC
CSARDYNEQFF
>TRBD1|.|TRBJ1-6|TRBV7-8
TGTGCCGGCAGCATTGGACAGGGAATAGGATTTAATTCACCCCTCCACTTT
CAGSIGQGIGFNSPLHF
>TRBD1|few|TRBJ1-1|TRBV18
TGTGCCAGCTCCTCCACCCGGACAGGAGAAGCTTTCTTT
CASSSTRTGEAFF
>.|few|TRBJ1-2|TRBV7-9
TGTGCCAGCAGCCATTTGGGCAGGACCACTAACTATGGCTACACCTTC
CASSHLGRTTNYGYTF
>.|medium-sized|TRBJ1-2|TRBV28
TGTGCCAGCAGTCGTCCGGGACGAGGGATCTATGGCTACACCTTC
CASSRPGRGIYGYTF
>TRBD2|.|TRBJ2-5|TRBV7-2
TGTGCCAGCAGCCCTAGACTAGCGGGGGGGGAGACCCAGTACTTC
CASSPRLAGGETQYF
>TRBD1|.|TRBJ1-6|TRBV20-1
TGCAGTGCTATTGGACAGGGAAATAATTCACCCCTCCACTTT
CSAIGQGNNSPLHF
>.|.|TRBJ1-2|TRBV7-9
TGTGCCAGCAGTCGCCGGGACATGAACTATGGCTACACCTTC
CASSRRDMNYGYTF
>TRBD1|few|TRBJ1-1|TRBV5-4
TGTGCCAGCAGCTTACAGGGGGGTACTGAAGCTTTCTTT
CASSLQGGTEAFF
>.|.|TRBJ2-3|TRBV10-3
TGTGCCATCGTGGGATCTAGCACAGATACGCAGTATTTT
CAIVGSSTDTQYF
>.|.|TRBJ2-6|TRBV19
TGTGCCAGTAGTATCTCCAGGGTCTCTGGGGCCAACGTCCTGACTTTC
CASSISRVSGANVLTF
>TRBD2|few|TRBJ2-3|TRBV6-4
TGTGCCAGCAGCCACCGGGTGGGGGGGTCAGATACGCAGTATTTT
CASSHRVGGSDTQYF
>TRBD1|few|TRBJ2-6|TRBV6-1
TGTGCCAGCAAGACCTGGCCGGGACAGGGCCGGCTAGTGGGGGCCAACGTCCTGACTTTC
CASKTWPGQGRLVGANVLTF
>.|.|TRBJ1-1|TRBV30
TGTGCCTGGAGTGTCTGGGGGACGGTTGGGGCTTTCTTT
CAWSVWGTVGAFF
>.|few|TRBJ2-2|TRBV25-1
TGTGCCAGCAGTGACGGACGACCTTTATGGGTCGGGGAGCTGTTTTTT
CASSDGRPLWVGELFF
>.|.|TRBJ1-3|TRBV2
TGTGCCAGCAGTGCTCAGGGGTCAGCGGCTGGAAACACCATATATTTT
CASSAQGSAAGNTIYF
>.|.|TRBJ2-3|TRBV12-3/TRBV12-4
TGTGCCAGCAGCTCCGGGGGGCCAGATACGCAGTATTTT
CASSSGGPDTQYF
>TRBD2|.|TRBJ2-7|TRBV20-1
TGCAGTGCTAGTGCGGACACTGCGGGAGACGAGCAGTACTTC
CSASADTAGDEQYF
>TRBD1|.|TRBJ1-1|TRBV7-9
TGTGCCAGCAGCGACAGGGGAAACACTGAAGCTTTCTTT
CASSDRGNTEAFF
>.|.|TRBJ2-7|TRBV18
TGTGCCAGCTCACCACGTCGAGTTTACGAGCAGTACTTC
CASSPRRVYEQYF
>.|.|TRBJ2-6|TRBV6-1
TGTGCCAGCAGTAAGGTTACGGGGGCCAACGTCCTGACTTTC
CASSKVTGANVLTF